This T cell receptor beta chain was documented in a study of tumor-infiltrating lymphocytes in primary liver carcinoma. Overall study: The patients, men and women alike, were aged 30 to 69 years. Overall study results and limits: Significantly larger top-250-clone fractions were found in tumors than in blood (p = 0.039). Roughly 7.5-24% of top clones, and no more, occurred in all five tumor regions.

The researchers produced TCR beta cDNA from approximately 550 ng total RNA with a constant-region primer. It was through three nested multiplex PCR rounds of slightly modified ARM-PCR that TCR beta libraries arose. TCRdb re-analysed the multiplex PCR reads in MiXCR, keeping a single row per CDR3 protein. Of 65,000 to 90,000 distinct CDR3 sequences in the sample, approximately 70% were seen once. The study co-extracted DNA and RNA from around 20-30 mg of unsorted bulk tissue. Uniformly, tumor samples exhibited a viable tumor cell fraction exceeding 80%. In the case of this clonotype: Its antigen remains unknown. Without the conserved terminal phenylalanine or tryptophan, this CDR3 likely stems from a read error.

The specimen sequenced was liver tumor tissue from sampling region 1. Subset defined: tumor region T1, superior pole. The clonotype comes from a man aged 35 to 55 with primary liver carcinoma and hepatitis B virus infection.

The CDR3, as DNA: TGTGCCAGCAGCCTATCTGTGGGAATATCTTACGGGCAGTACCTC. As protein: CASSLSVGISYGQYL. This chain joins TRBV11-2 and TRBJ2-7; D is uncertain. CDR1 SGHAT and CDR2 FQNNGV come from the germline V gene. The length of the CDR3 is 15 residues.